This TCR beta chain derives from a study of shared clonotypes between healthy human individuals. The CDR3 is 16 residues long. Per the germline V gene, CDR1 is MNHNY and CDR2 is SVGAGI (reference sequence). V lost 5 bases and J 5 bases, leaving 21 bases between the germline ends. This clone was picked up one time. Data came from immunoSEQ multiplex PCR; TCRdb stores just in-frame clones and leaves some out. The sample includes approximately 500,000 clones, 70% to 80% of them seen just once. V gene TRBV6-6 combines with J gene TRBJ1-2, with D perhaps TRBD1 (6 bases). The clonotype comes from a woman aged 40 to 50 in good health. Some clones in this sample may be carry-over from other donors' samples. Sequencing was done on a sample of PBMCs. DNA for the CDR3: TGTGCCAGCAGTAGCCTATACCAGGACAGAATTTATGGCTACACCTTC. Encoded protein: CASSSLYQDRIYGYTF.